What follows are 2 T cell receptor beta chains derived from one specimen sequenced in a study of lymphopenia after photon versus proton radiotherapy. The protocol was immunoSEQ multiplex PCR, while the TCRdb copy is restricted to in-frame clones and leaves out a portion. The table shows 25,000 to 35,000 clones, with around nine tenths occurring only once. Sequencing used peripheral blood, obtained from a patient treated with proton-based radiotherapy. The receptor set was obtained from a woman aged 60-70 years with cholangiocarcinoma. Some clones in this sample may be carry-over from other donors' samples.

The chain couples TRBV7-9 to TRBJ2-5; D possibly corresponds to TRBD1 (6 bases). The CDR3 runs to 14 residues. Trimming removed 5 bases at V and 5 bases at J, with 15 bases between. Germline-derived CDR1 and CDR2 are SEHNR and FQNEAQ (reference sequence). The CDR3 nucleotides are TGTGCCAGCAGCGGGGGACACGGGTGGGAGACCCAGTACTTC. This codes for CASSGGHGWETQYF.

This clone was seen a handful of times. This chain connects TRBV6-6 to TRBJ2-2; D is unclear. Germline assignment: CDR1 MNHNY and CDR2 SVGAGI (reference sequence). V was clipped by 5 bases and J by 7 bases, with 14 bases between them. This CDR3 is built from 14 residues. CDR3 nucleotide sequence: TGTGCCAGCAGTCTCTCCGGGCCTAACGGGGAGCTGTTTTTT. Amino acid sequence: CASSLSGPNGELFF.